The source of this TCR beta chain is a study of shared clonotypes between healthy human individuals. Points from the study as a whole: Estimated richness values were generally larger in naive subsets than in memory subsets.

TCRdb's copy holds only in-frame clones and misses some; the assay was immunoSEQ multiplex PCR. The repertoire holds about 2.1 million clones, with roughly 95% as singletons. Germline V lookup: CDR1 SGHAT, CDR2 FQNNGV. The germline V and J ends were trimmed by 5 bases and 2 bases, with 19 bases remaining between them. This CDR3 is built from 16 residues. About this clone: As yet, its antigen is unknown.

Terminally differentiated effector memory CD45RA+ cells were left out of the naive CD8 fraction, which was CD45RO-negative and positively selected for CCR7. What was sequenced was naive CD8+ T cells from PBMCs. The source is a man younger than 30 in good health. Some clones in this sample may be carry-over from other donors' samples. The chain carries TRBV11-2 and TRBJ2-7; D may be TRBD1 (6 bases). The CDR3 coding sequence is TGTGCCAGCAGCGGTTACAGGGCGGGTATCCCCTACGAGCAGTACTTC. Its protein is CASSGYRAGIPYEQYF.